This T cell receptor beta chain is drawn from a study of cytomegalovirus exposure and HLA in healthy donors. For the study at large: Tens of millions of unique TCRs from HLA-typed donors were held in an early data release.

Study outcomes and limitations: In a later analysis, TCR beta V- and J-gene trimming showed a link to a missense DCLRE1C variant. The classifier, whose performance was assessed in both the original and validation cohorts, reportedly diagnosed cytomegalovirus status with high specificity and sensitivity. According to a later analysis, donors in an Asian-associated ancestry cluster reportedly had fewer N-insertions than the roughly 670-donor mean.

The V gene lost 8 bases and the J gene lost 3 bases, with 10 bases spanning the gap. Germline V gene sequence: CDR1 MNHNY, CDR2 SVGAGI (reference sequence). This CDR3 spans 13 amino acids. On this clone itself: Its antigen is not known.

Vbeta (60) and Jbeta (13) primers were used in the PCR. Assay: immunoSEQ multiplex PCR; the TCRdb copy retains only in-frame clones and omits some. The table has under 250,000 clones, roughly four fifths seen once. The chain joins TRBV6-6 to TRBJ1-4, with D hard to call. This TCR derives from a man aged 30 to 39 in good health and CMV-seronegative. The sequencing input was PBMCs. CDR3 DNA: TGTGCCAGCGCGCGGGAGTCTAATGAAAAACTGTTTTTT. It specifies CASARESNEKLFF.